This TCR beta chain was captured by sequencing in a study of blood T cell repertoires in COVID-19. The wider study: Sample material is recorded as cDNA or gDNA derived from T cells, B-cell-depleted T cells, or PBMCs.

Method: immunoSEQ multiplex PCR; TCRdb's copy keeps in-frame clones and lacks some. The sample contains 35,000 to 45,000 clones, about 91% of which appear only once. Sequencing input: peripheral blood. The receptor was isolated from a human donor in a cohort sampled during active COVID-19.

The CDR3 spells CASSLRNVGADTQYF. CDR3 sequence (DNA): TGTGCCAGCAGCTTAAGGAACGTTGGGGCGGATACGCAGTATTTT. The V gene is TRBV7-2, the J gene TRBJ2-3, with D perhaps TRBD1 (5 bases). Trimming removed 2 bases from V and 6 bases from J, with 15 bases in between. CDR1 and CDR2 from the germline V gene are SGHTA and FQGNSA. CDR3 length: 15 residues.